This paragraph reports one T cell receptor (beta chain). V lost 6 bases to trimming and J lost 5 bases; unmatched junction nucleotides: 6. The CDR3 runs to 14 residues. Random hexamers were used to reverse transcribe roughly 0.5 to 1 ug of RNA. TCR beta CDR3 was amplified by immunoSEQ covering 54 Vbeta and 13 Jbeta. TCRdb re-analysed the immunoSEQ multiplex PCR reads in MiXCR, keeping a single row per CDR3 protein. The sample has 150,000 to 200,000 distinct CDR3 sequences; around 95% are singletons. This sample stems from a study of CD8 T cells in Susac syndrome. CD8+ and CD4+ T cells from blood underwent TCR beta sequencing. Matching for age and sex applied to the controls, who were healthy donors. Through negative isolation, CD4+ and CD8+ T cells were obtained, while TEMRA cells were enriched using FACS.

This TCR derives from a human donor in good health. This chain joins TRBV12-3 or TRBV12-4 and TRBJ2-3; 9 bases align to TRBD1. Sequenced sample: CD4+ T cells from PBMCs. CDR3 nucleotides: TGTGCCAGCAGCTCTCGACAGGGGGGAGATACGCAGTATTTT. Amino acids: CASSSRQGGDTQYF.